This T cell receptor beta chain stems from a study of CD8+CD57+ T cells in acquired aplastic anemia. Study at large: Mean DNA quantity obtained from sorted CD4+ and CD8+ cells was around 2.9 ug.

Using genomic DNA as the template, TCR beta VDJ and CDR3 profiling was carried out. TCRdb called the reads again in MiXCR, with one record for every CDR3 protein. The sample records approximately 220,000 distinct CDR3 sequences, more than 45% being singletons. This clonotype has ten or more counts. As yet, its antigen is unknown. It was patients with CD8+CD57+ cell expansion by flow cytometry who were chosen for sequencing. Sampling of blood occurred while the patients had still received no therapy. General study points: Overlap between patients and controls comprised 25 to 30 CD8+ CDR3 sequences. Between patients and controls, CD8+ Simpson's diversity did not vary significantly.

This receptor was identified in a human donor with aplastic anemia. Sequencing used sorted CD4+, CD8+, or CD8+CD57+ T cells (not recorded which) from PBMCs.

The CDR3 region is CASSGRDSNTGELFF. CDR3 in DNA: TGTGCCAGCAGCGGCCGCGACTCGAACACCGGGGAGCTGTTTTTT. The gene calls are TRBV9 and TRBJ2-2; D gene ambiguous. Germline assignment: CDR1 SGDLS and CDR2 YYNGEE. The length of the CDR3 is 15 residues. V lost 3 bases, J lost 0 bases, and 9 bases lay in between.